The sequence of this T cell receptor (beta chain) was determined in a study of blood T cell repertoires in COVID-19. This CDR3 has 15 amino acids. The V and J ends lost 6 bases and 3 bases respectively, with 18 bases between them. CDR1 and CDR2 from the germline V gene are SGHTA and FQGNSA. Researchers sorted participants into cohorts using their self-reported clinical history. Source study methods: Cell counts per sample came from amplifying reference gene primers. The protocol was immunoSEQ multiplex PCR, while the TCRdb copy is restricted to in-frame clones and leaves out a portion. From that table come the V and J calls and clone size; the DNA was used to work out D and trimming. The repertoire holds about 400,000 clones, with roughly 91% as singletons.

The chain combines TRBV7-2 with TRBJ2-7, with D maybe TRBD2 (6 bases). Material: PBMCs or T cells enriched from blood (not recorded which). This clonotype was obtained from a woman aged 25 to 39 who had recovered from COVID-19. CDR3 in amino acids: CASRQVGTSNYEQYF. In DNA form, the CDR3 reads TGTGCCAGCAGGCAGGTCGGGACTTCCAACTACGAGCAGTACTTC.